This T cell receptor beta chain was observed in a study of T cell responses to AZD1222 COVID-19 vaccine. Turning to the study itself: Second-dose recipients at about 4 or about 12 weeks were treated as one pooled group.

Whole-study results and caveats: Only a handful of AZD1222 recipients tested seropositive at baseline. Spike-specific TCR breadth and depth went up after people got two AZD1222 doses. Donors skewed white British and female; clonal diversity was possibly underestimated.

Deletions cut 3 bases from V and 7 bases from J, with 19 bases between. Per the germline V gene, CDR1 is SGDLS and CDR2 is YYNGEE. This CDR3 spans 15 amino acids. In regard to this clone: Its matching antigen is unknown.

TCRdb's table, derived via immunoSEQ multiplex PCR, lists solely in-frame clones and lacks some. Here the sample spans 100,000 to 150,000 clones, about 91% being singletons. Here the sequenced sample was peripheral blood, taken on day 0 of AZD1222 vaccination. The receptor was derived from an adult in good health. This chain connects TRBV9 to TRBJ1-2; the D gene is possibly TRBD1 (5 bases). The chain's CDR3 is CASSGIHLGTGGYTF. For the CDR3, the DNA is TGTGCCAGCAGCGGGATTCATCTCGGGACGGGTGGCTACACCTTC. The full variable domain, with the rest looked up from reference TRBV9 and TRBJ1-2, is DSGVTQTPKHLITATGQRVTLRCSPRSGDLSVYWYQQSLDQGLQFLIQYYNGEERAKGNILERFSAQQFPDLHSELNLSSLELGDSALYFCASSGIHLGTGGYTFGSGTRLTVV.